This T cell receptor beta chain was recorded in a study of glioma-infiltrating T cells. This clonotype was seen a few times. V shed 0 bases and J shed 4 bases, with 12 bases lying between them. Germline CDR1 MGHRA, CDR2 YSYEKL. The CDR3 spans 16 residues. TCR alpha and beta CDR3 regions were amplified from RNA using iRepertoire nested multiplex PCR. TCRdb analysed the multiplex PCR reads with MiXCR anew, one entry per CDR3 protein. Here the sample spans around 390,000 distinct CDR3 sequences, 41% being singletons. This TCR was recovered from a human donor with low-grade glioma or glioblastoma, undergoing nonglioma brain surgery, or in good health (not recorded which). The chain joins TRBV4-1 to TRBJ2-2; D perhaps matches TRBD2 (6 bases). The sequencing sample was made of glioma tissue, nonneoplastic brain tissue, or PBMCs (not recorded which). CDR3: CASSQDSGSITGELFF. For the CDR3, the DNA is TGCGCCAGCAGCCAAGATTCCGGGAGCATCACCGGGGAGCTGTTTTTT.